The source of this TCR beta chain is a study of blood T cell dynamics during melanoma immunotherapy. Study at large: Standard first-line treatment here was pembrolizumab or nivolumab plus ipilimumab in metastatic melanoma.

As for time point: week 3, after first cycle of checkpoint inhibitor. At 12 weeks after first infusion, RECIST 1.1 defined response for most patients. Notes on this clone: Its antigen is not known.

With V trimmed by 3 bases and J by 7 bases, 4 bases remained unmatched. CDR3 size: 16 residues. Germline V gives CDR1 LGHNA, CDR2 YSLEER. Regarding the study as a whole: It remained unknown if the driving T cell clones were melanoma-specific.

Method: immunoSEQ multiplex PCR; TCRdb's copy keeps in-frame clones and lacks some. This sample yields under 20,000 clones, of which 70% to 90% are seen a single time; roughly 7.2% belongs to the top ten. Sequenced material: blood, taken from a patient treated with checkpoint blockade. The sequence was obtained from a human donor with melanoma. This chain joins TRBV4-3 and TRBJ2-2, with 14 bases identical to TRBD2. The CDR3 here is CASSQGLAGDGGELFF. CDR3 nucleotides: TGCGCCAGCAGCCAGGGACTAGCGGGAGACGGCGGGGAGCTGTTTTTT.